These 30 T cell receptor beta chains came from one sample sequenced in a study of technical replicates of blood from a handful of donors. Libraries were prepared by immunoSEQ multiplex PCR; TCRdb keeps only in-frame clonotypes and omits some of them. The sample contains roughly 92,000 clones, approximately 95% of which appear only once. Material for sequencing was T cells isolated from PBMCs. These receptors were collected from a human donor in good health.

CDR3 sequence: CAWSYPPGLAVGEQYF. CDR3 nucleotide sequence: TGTGCCTGGAGTTATCCTCCTGGACTAGCGGTTGGCGAGCAGTACTTC. V gene TRBV30 combines with J gene TRBJ2-7, with 10 nucleotides matching TRBD2. Unmatched junction bases numbered 13, after V lost 2 bases and J lost 6 bases. This CDR3 region has 16 residues. CDR1 is GTSNPN and CDR2 is SVGIG in the germline V gene (reference sequence). The variable domain in full, with the rest retrieved from reference TRBV30 and TRBJ2-7, is SQTIHQWPATLVQPVGSPLSLECTVEGTSNPNLYWYRQAAGRGLQLLFYSVGIGQISSEVPQNLSASRPQDRQFILSSKKLLLSDSGFYLCAWSYPPGLAVGEQYFGPGTRLTVT.

The rearrangement links TRBV18 to TRBJ2-2; TRBD1 matches 7 bases. This CDR3 comprises 15 residues. CDR1 is KGHSH, CDR2 LQKENI, per germline. The junction had 9 bases not matched to a gene; V was cut back by 6 bases and J by 5 bases. CDR3 protein: CASSATGEGTGELFF. The CDR3 DNA sequence: TGTGCCAGCTCGGCTACAGGGGAAGGGACCGGGGAGCTGTTTTTT.

This chain uses TRBV18 with TRBJ1-2; D uncertain. Per the germline V gene, CDR1 is KGHSH and CDR2 is LQKENI. The CDR3 has 13 amino acids. V shed 2 bases and J shed 3 bases, with 7 bases lying between them. DNA of the CDR3: TGTGCCAGCTCACCAAGCGGAGACTATGGCTACACCTTC. Protein product: CASSPSGDYGYTF. Together with reference TRBV18 and TRBJ1-2, the CDR3 gives the full variable domain: NAGVMQNPRHLVRRRGQEARLRCSPMKGHSHVYWYRQLPEEGLKFMVYLQKENIIDESGMPKERFSAEFPKEGPSILRIQQVVRGDSAAYFCASSPSGDYGYTFGSGTRLTVV.

This sequence joins TRBV27 and TRBJ1-6; D is uncertain. Trimming shortened V by 2 bases and J by 0 bases, and 8 bases separated the two germline ends. CDR3 size: 16 residues. The germline V gene has CDR1 MNHEY and CDR2 SMNVEV (reference sequence). The DNA of the CDR3 is TGTGCCAGCAGTTTAGGAGTGAGCTCCTATAATTCACCCCTCCACTTT. Residues: CASSLGVSSYNSPLHF.

The gene calls are TRBV6-5 and TRBJ1-5, with a tentative D call TRBD1 (6 bases). Trimming removed 2 bases at V and 6 bases at J, with 11 bases between. CDR1 and CDR2 from the germline V gene are MNHEY and SVGAGI. The CDR3 loop spans 14 amino acids. CDR3 loop: CASSYGSGVQPQHF. For the CDR3, the DNA is TGTGCCAGCAGTTACGGATCAGGGGTTCAGCCCCAGCATTTT.

CDR3 loop: CASTRGGNGYTF. For the CDR3, the DNA is TGTGCCAGCACGAGGGGGGGAAATGGCTACACCTTC. The rearrangement links TRBV6-6 to TRBJ1-2, with D possibly matching TRBD1 (6 bases). Trimming took off 7 bases at V and 6 bases at J, with 12 bases between the two ends. Looked up from germline, CDR1 is MNHNY and CDR2 is SVGAGI (reference sequence). CDR3 length: 12 residues.

The V and J genes are TRBV4-3 and TRBJ2-1, with 9 positions matching TRBD1. V lost 2 bases, J lost 6 bases, and 5 bases stayed unmatched. The germline V gene has CDR1 LGHNA and CDR2 YSLEER. The CDR3 covers 15 residues. CDR3 loop: CASSQSRDRVNEQFF. The CDR3 coding sequence is TGCGCCAGCAGCCAAAGCCGGGACAGGGTCAATGAGCAGTTCTTC.

This clone was seen a single time. The chain links TRBV6-5 to TRBJ2-5; 7 nucleotides match TRBD2. The DNA end is a closer match to TRBJ2-7, so the J assignment may be wrong. The germline V gene encodes CDR1 MNHEY and CDR2 SVGAGI. The CDR3 consists of 14 residues. The DNA of the CDR3 is TGTGCCAGCAGTCCGCGGGGGAGCGGCTACGAGCAGTACTTC. Its translation is CASSPRGSGYEQYF.

This rearrangement joins TRBV11-3 to TRBJ2-7, with 7 bases matching TRBD1. Germline values: CDR1 SGHNT, CDR2 YENEEA. The V segment lost 4 bases and the J segment 3 bases; nucleotides outside the gene matches: 15. CDR3 length equals 17 residues. In DNA form, the CDR3 reads TGTGCCAGCAGCTCAGTCTGGGACAGCCAGACGGACTACGAGCAGTACTTC. Translated: CASSSVWDSQTDYEQYF.

This chain joins TRBV11-2 and TRBJ2-7; weak D call: TRBD2 (6 bases). Per the germline V gene, CDR1 is SGHAT and CDR2 is FQNNGV. The germline V and J ends were trimmed by 5 bases and 2 bases, with 19 bases remaining between them. This CDR3 spans 16 amino acids. The CDR3 spells CASSLGRDFYTYEQYF. DNA for the CDR3: TGTGCCAGCAGCCTCGGCCGGGACTTCTACACCTACGAGCAGTACTTC.

The CDR3 DNA sequence: TGTGCCAGCAGCAAAGACGGGCGGGAGTATGGAGATACGCAGTATTTT. Its translation is CASSKDGREYGDTQYF. This chain connects TRBV7-2 to TRBJ2-3, with 7 bases identical to TRBD2. The CDR3 loop spans 16 amino acids. Per the germline V gene, CDR1 is SGHTA and CDR2 is FQGNSA. The junction had 13 bases not matched to a gene; V was cut back by 5 bases and J by 5 bases.

The J gene is TRBJ2-7, the V gene TRBV4-3, with a weak D call TRBD1 (6 bases). The germline V and J ends were trimmed by 0 bases and 3 bases, with 9 bases remaining between them. The CDR3 runs 14 residues. Per the germline V gene, CDR1 is LGHNA and CDR2 is YSLEER. CDR3 residues: CASSQDQGYYEQYF. The CDR3 DNA reads as TGCGCCAGCAGCCAAGATCAGGGGTACTACGAGCAGTACTTC.

The rearrangement links TRBV11-2 to TRBJ2-5, with D possibly being TRBD1 (6 bases). Germline V gene lookup returns CDR1 SGHAT and CDR2 FQNNGV. The ends were cut back, 8 bases at V and 1 base at J, with 11 bases in the middle. This CDR3 contains 13 residues. CDR3: CASAGGFQETQYF. Written as DNA, the CDR3 is TGTGCCAGCGCTGGGGGCTTCCAAGAGACCCAGTACTTC.

This sequence joins TRBV5-8 and TRBJ2-5; D uncertain. The V and J ends lost 3 bases and 0 bases respectively, with 12 bases between them. The CDR3 is 15 amino acids. Germline CDR1 is SGHTS and CDR2 is YDEGEE. As DNA, the CDR3 is TGTGCCAGCAGCTACAACTATAGGTACCAAGAGACCCAGTACTTC. Translation: CASSYNYRYQETQYF.

This clone was observed a single time. The V and J genes are TRBV6-4 and TRBJ1-4; 8 positions agree with TRBD1. The junction had 6 bases not matched to a gene; V was cut back by 5 bases and J by 4 bases. The CDR3 sequence is 15 residues long. Germline lookup yields CDR1 MRHNA and CDR2 SNTAGT. The CDR3 DNA sequence: TGTGCCAGCAGTATGACAGGGGACTTTAATGAAAAACTGTTTTTT. This codes for CASSMTGDFNEKLFF.

CDR3 DNA sequence: TGTGCCAGTAGTATAGGGGCCAATGAGCAGTTCTTC. It yields the protein CASSIGANEQFF. The V and J genes are TRBV19 and TRBJ2-1; D remains unclear. Germline V gives CDR1 LNHDA, CDR2 SQIVND (reference sequence). This CDR3 spans 12 amino acids. Trimming took 1 base from V and 6 from J, leaving 4 bases between them.

This chain links TRBV6-5 with TRBJ2-7, with D unclear. The CDR3 is 13 residues long. Germline-derived CDR1 and CDR2 are MNHEY and SVGAGI. V was shortened by 3 bases and J by 2 bases, with 8 bases between the two germline ends. The CDR3 loop reads CASSYGRTYEQYF. As DNA, the CDR3 is TGTGCCAGCAGTTATGGCAGAACCTACGAGCAGTACTTC.

The chain couples TRBV6-5 to TRBJ1-1, with TRBD1 matching 8 bases. J was trimmed by 4 bases and V by 7 bases; bases with no gene match: 5. The germline gives CDR1 MNHEY, CDR2 SVGAGI. The CDR3 loop spans 13 amino acids. The DNA for the CDR3 is TGTGCCAGCACTAGACAGGGGATCACTGAAGCTTTCTTT. It specifies CASTRQGITEAFF.

V is TRBV7-9 and J is TRBJ2-2; 11 positions agree with TRBD1. V lost 5 bases, J lost 4 bases, and 9 bases stayed unmatched. The CDR3 spans 17 residues. Germline V gives CDR1 SEHNR, CDR2 FQNEAQ (reference sequence). Written as DNA, the CDR3 is TGTGCCAGCAGCAAGGCCGGGACAGGGGGTCCCACCGGGGAGCTGTTTTTT. Protein: CASSKAGTGGPTGELFF. Supplemented by reference TRBV7-9 and TRBJ2-2, the full variable domain reads DTGVSQNPRHKITKRGQNVTFRCDPISEHNRLYWYRQTLGQGPEFLTYFQNEAQLEKSRLLSDRFSAERPKGSFSTLEIQRTEQGDSAMYLCASSKAGTGGPTGELFFGEGSRLTVL.

This chain links TRBV28 with TRBJ2-1; TRBD2 matches 12 bases. V gave up 5 bases and J gave up 0 bases; unmatched junction bases: 8. CDR3 length: 18 amino acids. Germline CDR1 and CDR2: MDHEN and SYDVKM. CDR3 residues: CASSPQTSGGSSYNEQFF. The DNA for the CDR3 is TGTGCCAGCAGTCCGCAGACTAGCGGGGGTTCCTCCTACAATGAGCAGTTCTTC.

This clone was observed a single time. The V call is TRBV15, the J call TRBJ1-5; 7 bases agree with TRBD1. There are 16 residues in the CDR3. Germline CDR1 is LNHNV and CDR2 is YYDKDF (reference sequence). V was clipped by 8 bases and J by 0 bases; unmatched bases: 10. The CDR3 sequence: CATGWDSHLSNQPQHF. The CDR3 bases are TGTGCCACCGGATGGGACAGCCATCTTAGCAATCAGCCCCAGCATTTT.

The table lists this clone with a count of one. This chain joins TRBV7-9 and TRBJ2-7; TRBD1 agrees at 7 bases. The length of the CDR3 is 14 residues. Germline V lookup: CDR1 SEHNR, CDR2 FQNEAQ (reference sequence). The V gene end was trimmed by 4 bases and the J gene end by 1 base; junction bases not matched to a gene: 4. The CDR3 coding sequence is TGTGCCAGCAGCTCACAGGGGCGGTCCTACGAGCAGTACTTC. This sequence encodes CASSSQGRSYEQYF.

This rearrangement joins TRBV5-4 to TRBJ1-1, with D hard to call. V was clipped by 4 bases and J by 6 bases, with 7 bases between them. The CDR3 sequence is 11 residues long. The germline V gene encodes CDR1 SGHNT and CDR2 YYREEE (reference sequence). This CDR3 reads CASSRTAEAFF. Here the CDR3 DNA reads TGTGCCAGCAGCAGAACAGCTGAAGCTTTCTTT. The full variable domain, in which reference TRBV5-4 and TRBJ1-1 provide the parts outside the CDR3, is ETGVTQSPTHLIKTRGQQVTLRCSSQSGHNTVSWYQQALGQGPQFIFQYYREEENGRGNFPPRFSGLQFPNYSSELNVNALELDDSALYLCASSRTAEAFFGQGTRLTVV.

The chain links TRBV7-3 to TRBJ2-5; D perhaps matches TRBD2 (5 bases). From germline, CDR1 is SGHTA and CDR2 FQGTGA. Deletions cut 2 bases from V and 4 bases from J, with 8 bases between. There are 13 residues in the CDR3. The CDR3 DNA reads TGTGCCAGCAGCTTAGGAGGACGAGAGACCCAGTACTTC. Its protein is CASSLGGRETQYF.

V gene TRBV7-2 combines with J gene TRBJ1-3; the match to TRBD1 covers 8 bases. Unmatched junction bases numbered 9, after V lost 3 bases and J lost 2 bases. The V gene's germline CDR1 is SGHTA and CDR2 FQGNSA. The CDR3 is 17 residues long. In DNA form, the CDR3 reads TGTGCCAGCAGCTTTCGACAGGGGTCGGGGGCTGGAAACACCATATATTTT. Translation: CASSFRQGSGAGNTIYF.

The chain recombines TRBV18 with TRBJ1-4; 8 bases map to TRBD1. The V segment lost 8 bases and the J segment 2 bases; nucleotides outside the gene matches: 13. This CDR3 is 17 amino acids long. Looked up from germline, CDR1 is KGHSH and CDR2 is LQKENI. The CDR3 DNA sequence: TGTGCCAGCGAAAATAGCAACAGGGGGTCGACTAATGAAAAACTGTTTTTT. Translation: CASENSNRGSTNEKLFF. The full variable domain, rest sourced from reference TRBV18 and TRBJ1-4, is NAGVMQNPRHLVRRRGQEARLRCSPMKGHSHVYWYRQLPEEGLKFMVYLQKENIIDESGMPKERFSAEFPKEGPSILRIQQVVRGDSAAYFCASENSNRGSTNEKLFFGSGTQLSVL.

V is TRBV6-5 and J is TRBJ2-7, with D uncertain. The length of the CDR3 is 14 residues. Trimming stripped 5 bases from V and 0 bases from J, with 11 bases between. CDR1 and CDR2 from the germline V gene are MNHEY and SVGAGI. The DNA for the CDR3 is TGTGCCAGCAGTGGTTACGGTAGCTCCTACGAGCAGTACTTC. Its translation: CASSGYGSSYEQYF.

The rearrangement links TRBV18 to TRBJ1-2, with a possible D match to TRBD1 (5 bases). V lost 3 bases to trimming and J lost 6 bases, with 11 bases between them. The CDR3 is made up of 13 amino acids. Looked up from germline, CDR1 is KGHSH and CDR2 is LQKENI. CDR3 DNA: TGTGCCAGCTCACCGCAGGGTGCGGATGGCTACACCTTC. Translated: CASSPQGADGYTF. Drawing the rest from reference TRBV18 and TRBJ1-2, the complete variable domain is NAGVMQNPRHLVRRRGQEARLRCSPMKGHSHVYWYRQLPEEGLKFMVYLQKENIIDESGMPKERFSAEFPKEGPSILRIQQVVRGDSAAYFCASSPQGADGYTFGSGTRLTVV.

The rearrangement uses TRBV15 and TRBJ2-1; 8 bases fit TRBD1. Unmatched junction bases numbered 10, after V lost 5 bases and J lost 10 bases. CDR1 and CDR2 from the germline V gene are LNHNV and YYDKDF (reference sequence). This CDR3 is 14 amino acids long. CDR3 in amino acids: CATSDGQGMNEQFF. The CDR3 DNA follows: TGTGCCACCAGCGACGGACAGGGAATGAACGAGCAGTTCTTC. Together with reference TRBV15 and TRBJ2-1, the CDR3 gives the full variable domain: DAMVIQNPRYQVTQFGKPVTLSCSQTLNHNVMYWYQQKSSQAPKLLFHYYDKDFNNEADTPDNFQSRRPNTSFCFLDIRSPGLGDTAMYLCATSDGQGMNEQFFGPGTRLTVL.

The CDR3 loop reads CASSMQGLGGELFF. CDR3 nucleotide sequence: TGTGCCAGCAGCATGCAGGGCCTGGGAGGGGAGCTGTTTTTT. The chain is built from TRBV19 and TRBJ2-2, with D possibly being TRBD1 (5 bases). The CDR3 runs 14 residues. CDR1 is LNHDA, CDR2 SQIVND, per germline (reference sequence). The V gene lost 9 bases and the J gene lost 8 bases, with 19 bases spanning the gap.